A selection of T cell receptor beta chains follows, all from one sample in a study of cytomegalovirus exposure and HLA in healthy donors. Generated by immunoSEQ multiplex PCR, the TCRdb table keeps only in-frame clones and is missing some. The repertoire holds 110,000 or so clones, with roughly 71% as singletons. Sequenced material: PBMCs. The receptors originated from a man younger than 35 in good health and CMV-seropositive. The CDR3 runs from the conserved cysteine through the conserved F or W. D genes are given only for firm matches. Clone sizes are given selectively: once, few, many, or a class where the clone is expanded.

11 | few | - | TRBJ2-5 | TRBV28 | TGTGCCACCCTACTCGGGGAGACCCAGTACTTC | CATLLGETQYF
15 | - | - | TRBJ2-3 | TRBV27 | TGTGCCAGCAGACGAAAGATGGGGGGATTAGATACGCAGTATTTT | CASRRKMGGLDTQYF
17 | - | - | TRBJ2-5 | TRBV21-1 | TGTGCCAGCAGCACCGGGACTAGCGGGGAACGGATGGAGACCCAGTACTTC | CASSTGTSGERMETQYF
14 | - | - | TRBJ2-5 | TRBV5-1 | TGCGCCAGCAGCTACGGACACCCCCAAGAGACCCAGTACTTC | CASSYGHPQETQYF
15 | - | TRBD1 | TRBJ1-4 | TRBV2 | TGTGCCAGCAGAGAGACAGGGCTCCTTAATGAAAAACTGTTTTTT | CASRETGLLNEKLFF
13 | - | TRBD1 | TRBJ1-1 | TRBV19 | TGTGCCAGTAGTGTGACAGGGGGCTCTGAAGCTTTCTTT | CASSVTGGSEAFF
18 | few | - | TRBJ1-4 | TRBV28 | TGTGCCAGCAGTTTCGCGGACGGAGGGGCGTCCACTAATGAAAAACTGTTTTTT | CASSFADGGASTNEKLFF
17 | once | - | TRBJ2-1 | TRBV14 | TGTGCCAGCAGCCAAGATCGCGGGATGGCAATGGGGAATGAGCAGTTCTTC | CASSQDRGMAMGNEQFF
14 | - | - | TRBJ1-5 | TRBV19 | TGTGCCAGCACTATCGCGGGTACAAGCTCGCCCCAGCATTTT | CASTIAGTSSPQHF
12 | - | - | TRBJ2-5 | TRBV6-1 | TGTGCCAGCAGTGAAGTCGGAGAGACCCAGTACTTC | CASSEVGETQYF
15 | - | - | TRBJ1-4 | TRBV30 | TGTGCCTGGAGCCCAGGGGCTGCAACTAATGAAAAACTGTTTTTT | CAWSPGAATNEKLFF
13 | - | TRBD1 | TRBJ1-1 | TRBV6-6 | TGTGCCAGCAGTAAGTCAGGGGGCACTGAAGCTTTCTTT | CASSKSGGTEAFF
12 | - | - | TRBJ2-5 | TRBV6-6 | TGTGCCAGCAGTTTTCGGGAAGAGACCCAGTACTTC | CASSFREETQYF
16 | - | TRBD1 | TRBJ1-5 | TRBV7-9 | TGTGCCAGCAGCACGGGACAGGGGGCTTACAATCAGCCCCAGCATTTT | CASSTGQGAYNQPQHF
14 | - | - | TRBJ1-4 | TRBV6-5 | TGTGCCAGCAGTTACCTAGCTTCGGGAGAAAAACTGTTTTTT | CASSYLASGEKLFF
16 | - | - | TRBJ1-1 | TRBV4-1 | TGCGCCAGCAGCCAAGTCGTGGGACAAGTGAACACTGAAGCTTTCTTT | CASSQVVGQVNTEAFF
17 | - | - | TRBJ1-2 | TRBV6-1 | TGTGCCAGCAGTGTCCTGGGGGGGCGAGACGTTGGAAGTGGCTACACCTTC | CASSVLGGRDVGSGYTF
16 | - | TRBD2 | TRBJ2-1 | TRBV11-3 | TGTGCCAGCAGCTTAGACGGACTAGCGGGGGGCGATGAGCAGTTCTTC | CASSLDGLAGGDEQFF
12 | - | - | TRBJ1-2 | TRBV29-1 | TGCAGCGTTGAAGATTCCCCGTCTCGCTACACCTTC | CSVEDSPSRYTF
15 | - | - | TRBJ1-4 | TRBV5-1 | TGCGCCAGCAGCTTGGTTACGTCCGGGGAGGAAAAACTGTTTTTT | CASSLVTSGEEKLFF
14 | - | - | TRBJ1-2 | TRBV7-9 | TGTGCCAGCAGCTACCGGGAGGAGGGAGGAGGCTACACCTTC | CASSYREEGGGYTF
15 | few | - | TRBJ1-1 | TRBV5-1 | TGCGCCAGCAGCTTGAAAATCAGGGAACACACTGAAGCTTTCTTT | CASSLKIREHTEAFF
14 | - | TRBD2 | TRBJ2-7 | TRBV7-9 | TGTGCCAGCAGCGGCACGGGGGGGCTGGGCGAGCAGTACTTC | CASSGTGGLGEQYF
17 | - | TRBD2 | TRBJ2-3 | TRBV5-1 | TGCGCCAGCAGTAAAAAGGGACTAGCGGGCTGGTCAGATACGCAGTATTTT | CASSKKGLAGWSDTQYF
17 | - | - | TRBJ1-6 | TRBV5-1 | TGCGCCAGCAGCTTGGCCGCGGGGAACTCCTATAATTCACCCCTCCACTTT | CASSLAAGNSYNSPLHF
16 | - | TRBD1 | TRBJ2-3 | TRBV5-1 | TGCGCCAGCAGCACCCGACAGGGGGCGAAGACAGATACGCAGTATTTT | CASSTRQGAKTDTQYF
15 | few | TRBD2 | TRBJ2-3 | TRBV6-1 | TGTGCCAGCAGTGGGGAAGCGGGGATTGCAGATACGCAGTATTTT | CASSGEAGIADTQYF
15 | once | TRBD1 | TRBJ1-1 | TRBV29-1 | TGCAGCTACGGGGACAGGGATTTTCAGGACACTGAAGCTTTCTTT | CSYGDRDFQDTEAFF
15 | few | TRBD2 | TRBJ2-3 | TRBV6-5 | TGTGCCAGCAGGGCCCTCGGGGGGTCGGGAGATACGCAGTATTTT | CASRALGGSGDTQYF
14 | - | - | TRBJ1-1 | TRBV7-9 | TGTGCCAGCAGCTTAGTGGGGCAGGCCACTGAAGCTTTCTTT | CASSLVGQATEAFF
12 | - | - | TRBJ2-3 | TRBV2 | TGTGCCAGCAGAGAACTAGGAGATACGCAGTATTTT | CASRELGDTQYF
15 | - | - | TRBJ2-5 | TRBV7-9 | TGTGCCAGCAGCTTAGGCGGTTTGGGCCAAGAGACCCAGTACTTC | CASSLGGLGQETQYF
16 | - | - | TRBJ1-5 | TRBV18 | TGTGCCAGCTCACCAACAGGGTCTGGTAGCAATCAGCCCCAGCATTTT | CASSPTGSGSNQPQHF
17 | - | - | TRBJ2-1 | TRBV15 | TGTGCCACCAGCAGAGTTCGATTAGTGGGGCGAATTAATGAGCAGTTCTTC | CATSRVRLVGRINEQFF
15 | - | TRBD2 | TRBJ2-3 | TRBV4-1 | TGCGCCAGCAGCCAAACGGGGGGGCTCACAGATACGCAGTATTTT | CASSQTGGLTDTQYF
15 | - | - | TRBJ2-5 | TRBV21-1 | TGTGCCAGCAGCACAACCGGGACTAGTCGATGGGCCCAGTACTTC | CASSTTGTSRWAQYF